Sequencing of this TCR beta chain was carried out in a study of early T cells in non-severe SARS-CoV-2 infection. MiXCR, applied by TCRdb to the 5' RACE reads, yields one record per CDR3 protein. The profile covers about 56,000 distinct CDR3 sequences, with approximately 16% appearing a single time and about 4% taken by the ten largest. This clonotype came up many times. V was pared by 5 bases and J by 7 bases, with 4 bases of the junction left unmatched. The CDR3 length is 15 residues. The germline V gene has CDR1 SEHNR and CDR2 FQNEAQ (reference sequence). The V and J genes are TRBV7-9 and TRBJ2-1, with 14 bases aligning to TRBD2. This clonotype was sampled from an adult who was a healthcare worker with PCR-confirmed SARS-CoV-2 infection or an uninfected control (not recorded which). The sequences come from whole blood, collected at baseline. The DNA for the CDR3 is TGTGCCAGCAGCGGGACTAGCGGGAGCGTAAATGAGCAGTTCTTC. Encoded protein: CASSGTSGSVNEQFF.